These 29 T cell receptor beta chains share one sample of origin, sequenced in a study of shared clonotypes between healthy human individuals (dated by TCRdb to the early 2020s). The receptor library was made with the immunoSEQ multiplex PCR assay. TCRdb re-hosts the immuneACCESS table, in-frame sequences only. Its copies lack some clones; in the studies checked, an unresolved V gene accounts for under half of them, and the cause for the rest is not known. This sample is represented by roughly 720,000 clones; 90% of them were singletons. The leading ten clones occupy 30% to 40% of the sample. The material sequenced was memory CD8+ T cells from PBMCs. This sample's cell subset or site label indicates: CD45RO+ cells pooled with CCR7-negative TemRA cells. Receptors were obtained from a man aged 18-30 years in good health. Some clones in this sample may be carry-over from other donors' samples.

The chain is built from TRBV29-1 and TRBJ1-2, with 10 positions matching TRBD1. V trimming: 8 bases; J trimming: 4 bases; junction bases outside the gene matches: 13. The CDR3 is 15 residues long. CDR1 and CDR2 from the germline V gene are SQVTM and ANQGSEA. Written as DNA, the CDR3 is TGCAGCTCGACAGGGGGCGCTCTCGGGGGCTATGGCTACACCTTC. This encodes CSSTGGALGGYGYTF.

The chain employs TRBV27 and TRBJ1-2; D unresolved. The V end was cut by 2 bases, the J end by 3 bases, with 7 bases between. CDR1 is MNHEY, CDR2 SMNVEV, per germline (reference sequence). The CDR3 loop spans 13 amino acids. CDR3 bases: TGTGCCAGCAGTTTAGGGCGCCACTATGGCTACACCTTC. It is translated as CASSLGRHYGYTF.

This chain uses TRBV5-1 with TRBJ1-4; D remains unclear. There are 16 residues in the CDR3. CDR1 SGHRS and CDR2 YFSETQ come from the germline V gene. V was clipped by 4 bases and J by 5 bases, with 18 bases between them. The CDR3 nucleotides read TGCGCCAGCAGCCCGGGAGAGGGCCGGTTGAATGAAAAACTGTTTTTT. Protein sequence: CASSPGEGRLNEKLFF.

The chain joins TRBV5-6 to TRBJ2-7; TRBD2 is a possible D gene (5 bases). Germline V gene lookup returns CDR1 SGHDT and CDR2 YYEEEE. Trimming shortened V by 1 base and J by 2 bases, and 10 bases separated the two germline ends. The CDR3 has 14 amino acids. CDR3 in amino acids: CASSLRRRAYEQYF. CDR3 nucleotides: TGTGCCAGCAGCTTGCGCCGGCGGGCCTACGAGCAGTACTTC.

V is TRBV27 and J is TRBJ2-1, with 7 bases identical to TRBD2. Per the germline V gene, CDR1 is MNHEY and CDR2 is SMNVEV (reference sequence). After removal of 5 bases from V and 5 bases from J, the junction contained 6 bases not matched to a gene. This CDR3 spans 14 amino acids. The CDR3 is CASSGLEPNNEQFF. The DNA of the CDR3 is TGTGCCAGCAGTGGACTAGAACCTAACAATGAGCAGTTCTTC.

The gene calls are TRBV4-1 and TRBJ2-1, with D perhaps TRBD2 (7 bases). From germline, CDR1 is MGHRA and CDR2 YSYEKL. The CDR3 extends over 14 amino acids. Trimming took off 1 base at V and 8 bases at J, with 12 bases between the two ends. The CDR3 nucleotides are TGCGCCAGCAGCCAAGTGGAGGGGGGGCATGAGCAGTTCTTC. This sequence encodes CASSQVEGGHEQFF.

The chain has TRBV27 and TRBJ2-1; 9 bases are shared with TRBD2. CDR1 MNHEY and CDR2 SMNVEV come from the germline V gene (reference sequence). Losses at the gene ends were 7 bases for V and 7 bases for J; bases not matched to a gene: 11. The CDR3 runs to 15 residues. CDR3 nucleotides: TGTGCCAGCATCCCTTCAGCGGGAGGCGTGAATGAGCAGTTCTTC. Its protein is CASIPSAGGVNEQFF.

V is TRBV11-2 and J is TRBJ2-2; TRBD2 agrees at 11 bases. Germline V gives CDR1 SGHAT, CDR2 FQNNGV. The junction had 8 bases not matched to a gene; V was cut back by 2 bases and J by 6 bases. The CDR3 has 17 amino acids. In DNA form, the CDR3 reads TGTGCCAGCAGCTTAAACCCCACTAGCGGGAGAGCCGGGGAGCTGTTTTTT. Encoded protein: CASSLNPTSGRAGELFF.

Details on this clone: The same CDR3 arises from other DNA sequences in this sample as well. The chain uses TRBV28 and TRBJ2-7; weak D call: TRBD1 (6 bases). Germline V gene data show CDR1 as MDHEN and CDR2 as SYDVKM. This CDR3 is built from 14 residues. Trimming removed 5 bases from V and 2 bases from J, with 13 bases in between. CDR3 protein: CASSPWTATYEQYF. The DNA for the CDR3 is TGTGCCAGCAGTCCATGGACAGCAACCTACGAGCAGTACTTC.

The V call is TRBV6-5, the J call TRBJ1-4; possible D gene TRBD1, 6 bases. The V gene's germline CDR1 is MNHEY and CDR2 SVGAGI. V dropped 0 bases and J dropped 6 bases, with 11 bases sitting between them. The CDR3 contains 15 residues. Written as DNA, the CDR3 is TGTGCCAGCAGTTACTCCCAGGGGATCGATGAAAAACTGTTTTTT. This codes for CASSYSQGIDEKLFF.

The chain uses TRBV19 and TRBJ2-1, with 16 positions matching TRBD2. The J segment lost 1 base and the V segment lost 3 bases, leaving 6 bases of the junction unmatched. The CDR3 extends over 19 amino acids. From germline, CDR1 is LNHDA and CDR2 SQIVND (reference sequence). The CDR3 protein is CASSMGLAGGRGSYNEQFF. For the CDR3, the DNA is TGTGCCAGTAGTATGGGACTAGCGGGAGGGAGAGGGTCCTACAATGAGCAGTTCTTC.

The rearrangement uses TRBV7-8 and TRBJ2-1; 12 nucleotides align to TRBD2. Germline CDR1 is SGHVS and CDR2 is FQNEAQ. Unmatched junction bases numbered 12, after V lost 1 base and J lost 8 bases. This CDR3 spans 18 amino acids. The CDR3 bases are TGTGCCAGCAGCTTAGGAGGACTAGCGGGACCCGCTGGGGATGAGCAGTTCTTC. Protein product: CASSLGGLAGPAGDEQFF. Based on the CDR3 plus reference TRBV7-8 and TRBJ2-1, the full variable domain is GAGVSQSPRYKVAKRGQDVALRCDPISGHVSLFWYQQALGQGPEFLTYFQNEAQLDKSGLPSDRFFAERPEGSVSTLKIQRTQQEDSAVYLCASSLGGLAGPAGDEQFFGPGTRLTVL.

V and J are TRBV27 and TRBJ1-5; D may be TRBD1 (5 bases). The ends were cut back, 4 bases at V and 11 bases at J, with 15 bases in the middle. CDR1 is MNHEY, CDR2 SMNVEV, per germline (reference sequence). CDR3 length: 13 residues. CDR3 sequence reads: CASSSGTAGSQHF. CDR3 DNA: TGTGCCAGCAGTTCAGGGACGGCCGGATCCCAGCATTTT.

The chain links TRBV4-2 to TRBJ2-7; 7 positions match TRBD2. Per germline, CDR1 LGHNA and CDR2 YNFKEQ. The CDR3 length is 13 residues. V gave up 3 bases and J gave up 5 bases; unmatched junction bases: 4. The CDR3 DNA reads TGTGCCAGCAGCCAGGTCGGACTAGACGAGCAGTACTTC. As protein: CASSQVGLDEQYF.

V gene TRBV2 combines with J gene TRBJ2-6; 9 positions match TRBD1. With 6 bases clipped from V and 3 bases from J, the junction kept 6 bases outside the gene matches. Germline assignment: CDR1 SNHLY and CDR2 FYNNEI. The CDR3 is 16 residues long. Here the CDR3 reads CASRGTGLRGANVLTF. CDR3 sequence (DNA): TGTGCCAGCAGGGGGACAGGGCTACGTGGGGCCAACGTCCTGACTTTC.

This chain uses TRBV19 with TRBJ2-7, with D perhaps matching TRBD1 (5 bases). The CDR3 consists of 12 residues. The germline V and J ends were trimmed by 10 bases and 2 bases, with 12 bases remaining between them. Germline V gene data show CDR1 as LNHDA and CDR2 as SQIVND (reference sequence). The CDR3 spells CATRDSTYEQYF. The DNA of the CDR3 is TGTGCCACCCGAGACAGTACCTACGAGCAGTACTTC.

CDR3 in DNA: TGTGCCAGCAGCACAAAAGGGATCGGGGAGTGGGGTGAAAAACTGTTTTTT. Translating gives CASSTKGIGEWGEKLFF. This sequence joins TRBV7-8 and TRBJ1-4; D is undetermined. The CDR3 contains 17 residues. CDR1 is SGHVS, CDR2 FQNEAQ, per germline. Trimming took off 5 bases at V and 7 bases at J, with 23 bases between the two ends. The full variable domain, with the rest looked up from reference TRBV7-8 and TRBJ1-4, is GAGVSQSPRYKVAKRGQDVALRCDPISGHVSLFWYQQALGQGPEFLTYFQNEAQLDKSGLPSDRFFAERPEGSVSTLKIQRTQQEDSAVYLCASSTKGIGEWGEKLFFGSGTQLSVL.

This clone was picked up one time. The chain uses TRBV9 and TRBJ2-1; 8 nucleotides align to TRBD2. J lost 2 bases, V lost 7 bases, and 5 bases had no gene match. Per germline, CDR1 SGDLS and CDR2 YYNGEE. This CDR3 is 14 amino acids long. CDR3 bases: TGTGCCAGCGGATGGCGGGAGGCCTACAATGAGCAGTTCTTC. This sequence encodes CASGWREAYNEQFF.

The chain combines TRBV15 with TRBJ2-1, with D tentatively TRBD1 or TRBD2 (5 bases each). Trimming removed 3 bases from V and 1 base from J, with 13 bases in between. CDR1 is LNHNV, CDR2 YYDKDF, per germline (reference sequence). The CDR3 runs to 16 residues. The CDR3: CATSSREGLSYNEQFF. The DNA for the CDR3 is TGTGCCACCAGCAGTAGAGAGGGGTTATCCTACAATGAGCAGTTCTTC.

The chain carries TRBV7-3 and TRBJ2-1; no clear D gene. CDR1 and CDR2 from the germline V gene are SGHTA and FQGTGA. Trimming shortened V by 2 bases and J by 7 bases, and 9 bases separated the two germline ends. The CDR3 totals 13 residues. The CDR3: CASSLLGLNEQFF. DNA for the CDR3: TGTGCCAGCAGCTTACTGGGTCTGAATGAGCAGTTCTTC.

The chain couples TRBV27 to TRBJ2-5, with TRBD2 matching 10 bases. Germline V gene data show CDR1 as MNHEY and CDR2 as SMNVEV (reference sequence). V shed 1 base, J shed 5 bases, and the junction held 7 bases outside the gene matches. The CDR3 consists of 16 residues. CDR3 amino acids: CASSLYFSGRSETQYF. For the CDR3, the DNA is TGTGCCAGCAGTTTATATTTTAGCGGGAGGTCTGAGACCCAGTACTTC.

This chain joins TRBV10-3 and TRBJ2-5; 11 bases agree with TRBD2. In germline, CDR1 is ENHRY, CDR2 SYGVKD. The CDR3 length is 16 residues. V dropped 3 bases and J dropped 2; count of bases not matched to a gene: 5. The CDR3, as DNA: TGTGCCATCAGTGAATTAGGGACTAGCGGACAAGAGACCCAGTACTTC. This encodes CAISELGTSGQETQYF.

The rearrangement links TRBV7-2 to TRBJ2-7; D perhaps matches TRBD1 (5 bases). V was pared by 0 bases and J by 0 bases, with 18 bases between. The V gene's germline CDR1 is SGHTA and CDR2 FQGNSA. The CDR3 runs to 18 residues. CDR3: CASSLAGLQSGLSYEQYF. CDR3 sequence (DNA): TGTGCCAGCAGCTTAGCCGGGCTCCAGTCAGGGCTCTCCTACGAGCAGTACTTC.

CDR3 amino acids: CASSIRGGTEAFF. As DNA, the CDR3 is TGTGCCAGTAGTATTCGCGGGGGCACTGAAGCTTTCTTT. The chain joins TRBV19 to TRBJ1-1; maybe TRBD1 (5 bases). Trimming cost V 3 bases and J 4 bases, with 9 bases left between them. Per germline, CDR1 LNHDA and CDR2 SQIVND (reference sequence). This CDR3 has 13 amino acids.

The genes are TRBV6-5 and TRBJ2-1; 7 positions match TRBD2. Germline assignment: CDR1 MNHEY and CDR2 SVGAGI. The V and J ends lost 6 bases and 8 bases, in that order; junction bases with no gene match: 10. The CDR3 sequence is 14 residues long. The CDR3 sequence is CASSPVGEGYEQFF. The CDR3 region has the DNA TGTGCCAGCAGCCCCGTGGGGGAGGGGTATGAGCAGTTCTTC.

This clone was counted a single time. The rearrangement links TRBV6-5 to TRBJ1-5; 10 bases are shared with TRBD1. Unmatched junction bases numbered 4, after V lost 4 bases and J lost 10 bases. The germline V gene encodes CDR1 MNHEY and CDR2 SVGAGI. The CDR3 spans 13 residues. The DNA of the CDR3 is TGTGCCAGCAGTTTGGACAGGGGGAATCCCCAGCATTTT. Protein: CASSLDRGNPQHF.

The rearrangement joins TRBV27 to TRBJ1-5, with TRBD1 matching over 8 bases. CDR3 length: 16 residues. Germline V gene lookup returns CDR1 MNHEY and CDR2 SMNVEV (reference sequence). The junction had 11 bases not matched to a gene; V was cut back by 5 bases and J by 5 bases. The CDR3 nucleotides are TGTGCCAGCAGTGCGTCACAGGGGGAAACGTATCAGCCCCAGCATTTT. It translates to CASSASQGETYQPQHF.

V is TRBV19 and J is TRBJ2-5, with D possibly TRBD1 on 6 matching bases. The CDR3 is 14 residues long. V was pared by 5 bases and J by 1 base, with 11 bases between. Germline assignment: CDR1 LNHDA and CDR2 SQIVND (reference sequence). CDR3 region: CASSPRQAQETQYF. The CDR3 DNA reads TGTGCCAGTAGTCCCCGACAGGCCCAAGAGACCCAGTACTTC.

In its sample, this clone was seen once. The chain recombines TRBV11-2 with TRBJ2-1; D remains unclear. The CDR3 is made up of 14 amino acids. Trimming took off 1 base at V and 7 bases at J, with 11 bases between the two ends. The V gene's germline CDR1 is SGHAT and CDR2 FQNNGV. CDR3 in amino acids: CASSLVRSGNEQFF. CDR3 nucleotides: TGTGCCAGCAGCTTAGTCCGTTCCGGGAATGAGCAGTTCTTC.